This T cell receptor beta chain originates from a study of post-analysis software for immune sequencing data. Study overall: Recorded disease courses covered relapsing-remitting, secondary progressive and progressive-relapsing multiple sclerosis. Some patients had no subtype annotation.

From germline, CDR1 is SGHTA and CDR2 FQGTGA. The CDR3 is 16 amino acids. Losses at the gene ends were 4 bases for V and 7 bases for J; bases not matched to a gene: 12. Findings and caveats of the study: TRBV5-6, TRBV5-1 and TRBV20-1 belonged to a set of roughly 5 TRBV segments that were more frequent in patients than controls. Strong co-clustering by F measure linked samples that shared a preparation batch. There was significantly lower normalized Chao1 diversity in multiple sclerosis patients than in controls.

To note about this clonotype: Its antigen is undetermined.

Sequencing libraries made from TCR beta cDNA carried unique molecular identifiers. One entry per CDR3 protein results from TCRdb running MiXCR on the PCR reads. Among about 820,000 distinct CDR3 sequences, roughly half were seen once, and the ten largest hold 4.6%. This receptor was taken from a girl between 10 and 17 years old with multiple sclerosis. The chain carries TRBV7-3 and TRBJ2-1; TRBD1 aligns across 8 bases. Sample: blood. As DNA, the CDR3 is TGTGCCAGCAGCTCTCCAGGGGGCCTGCGGGGAAATGAGCAGTTCTTC. Translated: CASSSPGGLRGNEQFF.